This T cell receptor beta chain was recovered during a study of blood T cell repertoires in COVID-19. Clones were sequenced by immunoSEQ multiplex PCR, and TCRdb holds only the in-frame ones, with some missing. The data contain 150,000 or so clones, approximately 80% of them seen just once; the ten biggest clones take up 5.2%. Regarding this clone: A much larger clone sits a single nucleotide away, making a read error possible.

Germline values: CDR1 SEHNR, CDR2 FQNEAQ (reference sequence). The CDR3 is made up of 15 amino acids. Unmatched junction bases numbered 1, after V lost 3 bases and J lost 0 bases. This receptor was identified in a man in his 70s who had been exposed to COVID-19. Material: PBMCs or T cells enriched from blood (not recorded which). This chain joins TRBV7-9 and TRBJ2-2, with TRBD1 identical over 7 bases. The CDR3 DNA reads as TGTGCCAGCAGCTTGGGACAGACGAACACCGGGGAGCTGTTTTTT. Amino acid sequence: CASSLGQTNTGELFF.